The rows below give T cell receptor beta chains drawn from one sample of a study of T cells in Graves' hyperthyroidism and ophthalmopathy. TCRdb independently ran MiXCR on the multiplex PCR reads; one entry per CDR3 protein. The sample shows under 350,000 distinct CDR3 sequences, roughly 20% of them seen only once. Sequences were obtained from blood. Receptor source: a woman aged 45-65 years with Graves' hyperthyroidism. CDR3s include the opening cysteine and the closing phenylalanine or tryptophan. A D gene is named only where the DNA matches it firmly. Size is omitted from some rows. Given values are once, few, many or a class for expanded clones.

TRBV14,TRBJ1-2,TRBD1,14,NA,CASSLDRENYGYTF,TGTGCCAGCAGCCTTGACAGGGAAAACTATGGCTACACCTTC
TRBV28,TRBJ2-7,TRBD2,15,NA,CASSVTSGKSCEQYF,TGTGCCAGCAGCGTGACTAGCGGGAAATCCTGCGAGCAGTACTTC
TRBV18,TRBJ2-2,TRBD2,15,NA,CASSPGSGVTGELFF,TGTGCCAGCTCACCAGGAAGCGGGGTCACCGGGGAGCTGTTTTTT
TRBV6-9,TRBJ2-4,TRBD2,17,NA,CASSSQGLAGGENIQYF,TGTGCCAGCAGTTCTCAGGGACTAGCGGGAGGGGAAAACATTCAGTACTTC
TRBV28,TRBJ1-1,NA,13,many,CASSYVGDTEAFF,TGTGCCAGCAGTTACGTGGGGGACACTGAAGCTTTCTTT
TRBV7-3,TRBJ2-2,TRBD1,15,NA,CASNIQGANTGELFF,TGTGCCAGCAACATACAGGGGGCGAACACCGGGGAGCTGTTTTTT
TRBV28,TRBJ1-1,NA,13,NA,CASSGWGNTEAFF,TGTGCCAGCAGCGGGTGGGGGAACACTGAAGCTTTCTTT
TRBV12-3/TRBV12-4,TRBJ2-1,NA,14,NA,CASSLGLMYNEQFF,TGTGCCAGCAGTTTAGGACTAATGTACAATGAGCAGTTCTTC
TRBV29-1,TRBJ1-3,TRBD1,14,once,CSVERDSSGNTIYF,TGCAGCGTTGAAAGGGACAGCTCTGGAAACACCATATATTTT
TRBV12-3/TRBV12-4,TRBJ2-3,NA,11,many,CASRQGMTQYF,TGTGCCAGCAGGCAGGGAATGACGCAGTATTTT
TRBV6-2/TRBV6-3,TRBJ2-5,NA,11,few,CASSRVETQYF,TGTGCCAGCAGTCGCGTAGAGACCCAGTACTTC
TRBV15,TRBJ2-5,NA,14,NA,CATSAGHLQETQYF,TGTGCCACCAGCGCGGGACATCTCCAAGAGACCCAGTACTTC
TRBV27,TRBJ2-7,NA,14,NA,CASSLLGSAYEQYF,TGTGCCAGCAGTTTACTAGGCAGCGCCTACGAGCAGTACTTC
TRBV30,TRBJ1-1,NA,14,many,CAWRTPWGNTEAFF,TGTGCCTGGCGTACCCCCTGGGGGAACACTGAAGCTTTCTTT
TRBV18,TRBJ2-2,NA,13,NA,CASSPLGFGELFF,TGTGCCAGCTCACCATTAGGCTTCGGGGAGCTGTTTTTT
TRBV19,TRBJ1-1,NA,15,few,CASSIGVGANTEAFF,TGTGCCAGTAGTATAGGGGTCGGGGCGAACACTGAAGCTTTCTTT
TRBV28,TRBJ1-5,NA,12,many,CASSSGLEPQHF,TGTGCCAGCAGTTCCGGACTCGAGCCCCAGCATTTT
TRBV5-1,TRBJ1-2,TRBD1,14,once,CASSNMEGAYGYTF,TGCGCCAGCAGCAACATGGAGGGGGCCTATGGCTACACCTTC
TRBV9,TRBJ1-3,NA,16,few,CASSLATGYAGNTIYF,TGTGCCAGCAGCTTAGCGACAGGATACGCTGGAAACACCATATATTTT
TRBV10-3,TRBJ2-2,TRBD1,14,many,CAIGQGLNTGELFF,TGTGCCATTGGACAGGGCCTGAACACCGGGGAGCTGTTTTTT
TRBV5-5,TRBJ1-2,TRBD1,16,many,CASSGTGQHTNYGYTF,TGTGCCAGCAGCGGTACGGGACAGCATACTAACTATGGCTACACCTTC
TRBV20-1,TRBJ2-1,TRBD1,13,NA,CSHPGQGSNEQFF,TGCAGCCACCCGGGACAGGGTTCCAATGAGCAGTTCTTC
TRBV27,TRBJ2-5,NA,16,many,CASSRSMGQRAETQYF,TGTGCCAGCAGCAGGAGTATGGGCCAACGGGCAGAGACCCAGTACTTC
TRBV12-3/TRBV12-4,TRBJ2-7,NA,15,NA,CAGSLGGTATYEQYF,TGTGCCGGCAGTTTAGGCGGGACAGCAACCTACGAGCAGTACTTC
TRBV29-1,TRBJ1-1,NA,14,many,CSVLEWGGEAEAFF,TGCAGCGTCCTAGAGTGGGGCGGGGAAGCTGAAGCTTTCTTT
TRBV28,TRBJ1-5,NA,15,many,CASSLRDITNQPQHF,TGTGCCAGCAGTTTAAGGGATATAACCAATCAGCCCCAGCATTTT
TRBV6-6,TRBJ1-1,NA,14,many,CASSYEGMNTEAFF,TGTGCCAGCAGTTACGAAGGAATGAACACTGAAGCTTTCTTT
TRBV12-3/TRBV12-4,TRBJ2-2,NA,12,NA,CASQGRAGQLFF,TGTGCCAGCCAGGGGCGGGCCGGGCAGCTGTTTTTT
TRBV5-5,TRBJ2-2,NA,15,few,CASSITGGGTGELFF,TGTGCCAGCAGCATTACAGGGGGGGGCACCGGGGAGCTGTTTTTT
TRBV27,TRBJ2-1,NA,15,NA,CASSEAGVGKDEQFF,TGTGCCAGCAGTGAGGCGGGTGTGGGGAAGGATGAGCAGTTCTTC
TRBV29-1,TRBJ1-1,TRBD1,14,NA,CSVEPGQLNTEAFF,TGCAGCGTTGAACCGGGACAGCTGAACACTGAAGCTTTCTTT
TRBV2,TRBJ2-5,TRBD1,16,many,CASSEAGTGSQETQYF,TGTGCCAGCAGTGAAGCGGGGACAGGGAGCCAAGAGACCCAGTACTTC
TRBV24-1,TRBJ2-3,TRBD2,17,NA,CATSDLSRTSDTDAQYF,TGTGCCACCAGTGATTTGTCAAGGACTAGCGACACAGATGCGCAGTATTTT
TRBV5-1,TRBJ2-1,TRBD2,17,many,CASSPNLAGTSYNEQFF,TGCGCCAGCAGCCCGAATTTAGCGGGGACTTCCTACAATGAGCAGTTCTTC
TRBV2,TRBJ2-5,NA,11,many,CASKVQETQYF,TGTGCCAGCAAGGTTCAAGAGACCCAGTACTTC
TRBV30,TRBJ1-6,NA,13,NA,CAWAPGRTSPLHF,TGTGCCTGGGCCCCAGGGAGGACCTCACCCCTCCACTTT
TRBV5-1,TRBJ2-7,NA,14,NA,CASSLEGWRDEQYF,TGCGCCAGCAGCTTGGAGGGATGGAGGGACGAGCAGTACTTC
TRBV9,TRBJ2-1,TRBD2,16,many,CASSVGEREGPNEQFF,TGTGCCAGCAGCGTAGGAGAGCGGGAGGGCCCCAATGAGCAGTTCTTC
TRBV28,TRBJ1-2,NA,14,NA,CASDHFQGGGGYTF,TGTGCCAGCGACCATTTCCAAGGGGGAGGTGGCTACACCTTC